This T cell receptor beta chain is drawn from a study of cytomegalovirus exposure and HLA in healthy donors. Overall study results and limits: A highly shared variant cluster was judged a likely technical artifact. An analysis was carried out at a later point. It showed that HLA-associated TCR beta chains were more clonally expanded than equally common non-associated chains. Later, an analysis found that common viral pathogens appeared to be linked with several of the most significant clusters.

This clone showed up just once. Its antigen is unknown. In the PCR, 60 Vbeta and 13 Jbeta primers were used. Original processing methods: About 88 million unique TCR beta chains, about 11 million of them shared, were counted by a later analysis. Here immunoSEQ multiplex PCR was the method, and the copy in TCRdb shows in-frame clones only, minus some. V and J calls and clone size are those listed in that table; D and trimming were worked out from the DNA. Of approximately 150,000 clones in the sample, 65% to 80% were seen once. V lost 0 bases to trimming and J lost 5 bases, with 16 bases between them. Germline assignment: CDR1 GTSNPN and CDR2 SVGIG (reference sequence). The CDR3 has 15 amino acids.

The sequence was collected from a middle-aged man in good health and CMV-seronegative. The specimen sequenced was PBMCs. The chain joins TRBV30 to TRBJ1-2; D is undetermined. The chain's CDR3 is CAWSVLIGEGYGYTF. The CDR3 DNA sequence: TGTGCCTGGAGTGTACTGATCGGGGAGGGTTATGGCTACACCTTC. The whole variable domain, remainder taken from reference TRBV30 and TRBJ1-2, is SQTIHQWPATLVQPVGSPLSLECTVEGTSNPNLYWYRQAAGRGLQLLFYSVGIGQISSEVPQNLSASRPQDRQFILSSKKLLLSDSGFYLCAWSVLIGEGYGYTFGSGTRLTVV.